These 12 T cell receptor beta chains came from one sample sequenced in a study of neurological immune-mediated disorders. Time point in this sample: longitudinal time-point 3. TCRdb reanalysed the 5' RACE reads using MiXCR and keeps one entry per CDR3 protein. Here the sample spans 53,000 or so distinct CDR3 sequences, approximately 8.4% being singletons. Sequences were obtained from PBMCs. These receptors all stem from a woman between 40 and 55 years old in good health.

This clonotype was counted a few times. A read error may be the cause here, since a much bigger clone is one base away. The chain carries TRBV7-2 and TRBJ2-7; the match to TRBD1 covers 11 bases. There are 18 residues in the CDR3. Germline V lookup: CDR1 SGHTA, CDR2 FQGNSA. V shed 5 bases and J 4 bases; nucleotides not matched to a gene: 16. The CDR3: CASSRWTGGNYNLYEQYF. In DNA form, the CDR3 reads TGTGCCAGCAGCCGCTGGACAGGGGGCAATTATAATCTTTACGAGCAGTACTTC.

This clonotype came up many times. The chain combines TRBV29-1 with TRBJ2-3; TRBD2 agrees at 8 bases. Per germline, CDR1 SQVTM and CDR2 ANQGSEA. The CDR3 is 13 residues long. The trim removed 8 bases at V and 5 bases at J, leaving 9 bases unmatched. The CDR3 region is CSYREGGGDTQYF. As DNA, the CDR3 is TGCAGCTACCGGGAGGGAGGGGGAGATACGCAGTATTTT.

This clonotype was picked up many times. The chain carries TRBV10-2 and TRBJ2-7; D may correspond to TRBD1 or TRBD2 (8 bases each). Trimming took 5 bases from V and 3 from J, leaving 17 bases between them. Germline values: CDR1 WSHSY, CDR2 SAAADI. This CDR3 contains 15 residues. In DNA, the CDR3 is TGCGCCAGCAGTCCGGGGGGGACAGGACGCTACGAGCAGTACTTC. Protein product: CASSPGGTGRYEQYF.

This clonotype showed up many times. This chain joins TRBV20-1 and TRBJ2-7; perhaps D is TRBD1 or TRBD2 (7 bases each). The CDR3 runs to 14 residues. Germline V CDR1 and CDR2: DFQATT, SNEGSKA (reference sequence). Trimming removed 1 base from V and 1 base from J, with 11 bases in between. This CDR3 reads CSARGGGQSYEQYF. DNA of the CDR3: TGCAGTGCTAGAGGCGGGGGACAGTCCTACGAGCAGTACTTC.

This clonotype was recorded at least ten times. The chain joins TRBV12-3 or TRBV12-4 to TRBJ1-1, with D unclear. The ends were cut back, 3 bases at V and 0 bases at J, with 5 bases in the middle. The CDR3 loop spans 13 amino acids. The CDR3 sequence is CASSLLLNTEAFF. CDR3 DNA: TGTGCCAGCAGTTTGTTGTTGAACACTGAAGCTTTCTTT.

This clonotype was seen at least ten times. The V and J genes are TRBV20-1 and TRBJ1-5; D not resolved. The CDR3 loop spans 13 amino acids. The ends were cut back, 4 bases at V and 2 bases at J, with 9 bases in the middle. Germline V gene lookup returns CDR1 DFQATT and CDR2 SNEGSKA (reference sequence). In DNA form, the CDR3 reads TGCAGTGCTATCGTACAGCGCAATCAGCCCCAGCATTTT. This codes for CSAIVQRNQPQHF.

This clonotype showed up many times. The CDR3 DNA is TGTGCCATCAGTGGGACTAGCGGCTACGAGCAGTACTTC. Translation gives CAISGTSGYEQYF. The gene calls are TRBV10-3 and TRBJ2-7; TRBD2 matches 10 bases. Germline V CDR1 and CDR2: ENHRY, SYGVKD. The CDR3 has 13 residues. With 4 bases clipped from V and 3 bases from J, the junction kept 0 bases outside the gene matches.

This clonotype was detected ten times or more. The chain is built from TRBV4-3 and TRBJ2-7; D gene uncertain. Germline CDR1 and CDR2: LGHNA and YSLEER. The CDR3 totals 15 residues. Trimming removed 0 bases at V and 2 bases at J, with 11 bases between. The CDR3 DNA reads TGCGCCAGCAGCCAAGATTGGAAGTTTGCCTACGAGCAGTACTTC. Amino acid sequence: CASSQDWKFAYEQYF.

This clonotype has a count of ten or more. The DNA for the CDR3 is TGCAGCGTCAAAACAGGGGGGACTGAAGCTTTCTTT. Its protein is CSVKTGGTEAFF. The rearrangement links TRBV29-1 to TRBJ1-1, with 8 positions matching TRBD1. Germline CDR1 reads SQVTM; CDR2 reads ANQGSEA. This CDR3 has 12 residues. V gave up 6 bases and J gave up 5 bases; unmatched junction bases: 5.

This clonotype was seen many times. The V gene is TRBV12-3 or TRBV12-4, the J gene TRBJ2-1; no definite D call. V lost 6 bases and J lost 0, with 9 bases in between. The CDR3 extends over 14 amino acids. CDR3 nucleotides: TGTGCCAGCAGGACTGAGCCCTCCTACAATGAGCAGTTCTTC. This encodes CASRTEPSYNEQFF.

This clonotype was detected many times. The CDR3 nucleotides read TGCGCCAGCAGCTCCGGGTCCTACGTGGAGACCCAGTACTTC. This translates into CASSSGSYVETQYF. The chain links TRBV5-1 to TRBJ2-5; D is uncertain. Trimming cost V 3 bases and J 5 bases, with 14 bases left between them. Germline V gives CDR1 SGHRS, CDR2 YFSETQ. The CDR3 is 14 amino acids.

At least ten counts were recorded for this clonotype. J is TRBJ1-4 and V is TRBV9; D gene unclear. From germline, CDR1 is SGDLS and CDR2 YYNGEE. The CDR3 length is 15 residues. V was clipped by 3 bases and J by 3 bases, with 12 bases between them. CDR3 loop: CASSASGESNEKLFF. The DNA of the CDR3 is TGTGCCAGCAGCGCCTCCGGGGAGTCTAATGAAAAACTGTTTTTT. Complete variable domain (other parts from reference TRBV9 and TRBJ1-4): DSGVTQTPKHLITATGQRVTLRCSPRSGDLSVYWYQQSLDQGLQFLIQYYNGEERAKGNILERFSAQQFPDLHSELNLSSLELGDSALYFCASSASGESNEKLFFGSGTQLSVL.